The 9 T cell receptor beta chains below were found in one sample sequenced in a study of blood T cell repertoires in COVID-19. Assay: immunoSEQ multiplex PCR; the TCRdb copy retains only in-frame clones and omits some. The repertoire holds some 69,000 clones, 90% seen once, with under 0.65% in the top ten. What was sequenced was peripheral blood. These receptors were obtained from a man aged 50-59 years with COVID-19, enrolled during active disease.

The chain employs TRBV5-5 and TRBJ2-1, with 9 nucleotides matching TRBD2. With V trimmed by 0 bases and J by 6 bases, 7 bases remained unmatched. The CDR3 spans 16 residues. Germline CDR1 SGHKS, CDR2 YYEKEE (reference sequence). The CDR3, as DNA: TGTGCCAGCAGCTTGGCTCTAGCGGGAATTGCCAATGAGCAGTTCTTC. Amino acids: CASSLALAGIANEQFF.

This chain joins TRBV5-1 and TRBJ1-2; D not certain. This CDR3 is 14 amino acids long. The germline V gene encodes CDR1 SGHRS and CDR2 YFSETQ. The ends were cut back, 6 bases at V and 4 bases at J, with 16 bases in the middle. The chain's CDR3 is CASTPDGLPYGYTF. As DNA, the CDR3 is TGCGCCAGCACACCGGACGGACTACCCTATGGCTACACCTTC.

The rearrangement uses TRBV7-9 and TRBJ2-7; possibly TRBD1 for D (5 bases). The ends were cut back, 2 bases at V and 4 bases at J, with 18 bases in the middle. This CDR3 comprises 16 residues. Germline CDR1 is SEHNR and CDR2 is FQNEAQ (reference sequence). CDR3 coding DNA: TGTGCCAGCAGCTTAACGACAGCCCCACGGCGGTACGAGCAGTACTTC. It codes for CASSLTTAPRRYEQYF.

The V and J genes are TRBV27 and TRBJ2-7; D is unclear. The germline V gene has CDR1 MNHEY and CDR2 SMNVEV (reference sequence). The CDR3 covers 14 residues. Trimming shortened V by 3 bases and J by 1 base, and 10 bases separated the two germline ends. The DNA for the CDR3 is TGTGCCAGCAGTTTGAACAGCCTTTCCTACGAGCAGTACTTC. Its translation: CASSLNSLSYEQYF.

The rearrangement uses TRBV27 and TRBJ2-7; 9 bases agree with TRBD1. Germline lookup yields CDR1 MNHEY and CDR2 SMNVEV (reference sequence). The CDR3 spans 14 residues. Trimming at V came to 5 bases and at J to 6 bases, leaving 8 bases not matched to a gene. The CDR3 coding sequence is TGTGCCAGCAGTCCCCTACAGGGGGCCCTCGAGCAGTACTTC. This gives the protein CASSPLQGALEQYF.

This sequence joins TRBV24-1 and TRBJ2-1, with 8 bases identical to TRBD1. The CDR3 runs to 14 residues. V trimming: 6 bases; J trimming: 8 bases; junction bases outside the gene matches: 8. Germline V lookup: CDR1 KGHDR, CDR2 SFDVKD. The CDR3 nucleotides are TGTGCCACCAGTCAGCAGGGGGCACGGGATGAGCAGTTCTTC. Protein sequence: CATSQQGARDEQFF.

The chain recombines TRBV19 with TRBJ1-5, with unresolved D. V was clipped by 3 bases and J by 0 bases, with 9 bases between them. The CDR3 covers 15 residues. Germline-derived CDR1 and CDR2 are LNHDA and SQIVND (reference sequence). CDR3 amino acids: CASSIFIISNQPQHF. The DNA for the CDR3 is TGTGCCAGTAGTATTTTTATAATTAGCAATCAGCCCCAGCATTTT.

The chain joins TRBV7-2 to TRBJ2-7, with TRBD1 matching over 7 bases. The CDR3 extends over 17 amino acids. The trim removed 5 bases at V and 0 bases at J, leaving 13 bases unmatched. Germline CDR1 is SGHTA and CDR2 is FQGNSA. CDR3 bases: TGTGCCAGCAGCCGTTACAAAGGGACAGCCCTCTCCTACGAGCAGTACTTC. Encoded protein: CASSRYKGTALSYEQYF.

The chain joins TRBV2 to TRBJ1-6; D is ambiguous. The germline V and J ends were trimmed by 8 bases and 9 bases, with 17 bases remaining between them. Per germline, CDR1 SNHLY and CDR2 FYNNEI. The CDR3 is made up of 14 amino acids. CDR3 residues: CASLLTIGGSPLHF. In DNA form, the CDR3 reads TGTGCCAGCCTTCTAACTATCGGAGGTTCACCCCTCCACTTT.